A selection of T cell receptor beta chains follows, all from one sample in a study of blood T cell repertoires in COVID-19. Here immunoSEQ multiplex PCR was the method, and the copy in TCRdb shows in-frame clones only, minus some. In the table there are 250,000 or so clones, 82% of which are singletons. Sequences were obtained from peripheral blood. Receptors originate from a woman in her seventies with acute or convalescent COVID-19. CDR3s include the opening cysteine and the closing phenylalanine or tryptophan. Each record gives: D gene, J gene, clone size, V gene, CDR3 protein, CDR3 DNA. D genes are given only for firm matches. Only some rows state a clone size, as once, few, many or a class for expanded clones.

.,TRBJ1-2,once,TRBV10-3,CAISEQVGQLANYGYTF,TGTGCCATCAGTGAACAGGTCGGACAGCTAGCTAACTATGGCTACACCTTC
TRBD1,TRBJ1-6,.,TRBV30,CAWTSDRLSSPLHF,TGTGCCTGGACGTCGGACAGGCTTAGTTCACCCCTCCACTTT
TRBD1,TRBJ2-7,.,TRBV10-3,CAISAGGYEQYF,TGTGCCATCAGTGCAGGGGGCTACGAGCAGTACTTC
TRBD1,TRBJ1-4,.,TRBV19,CASNERGLANEKLFF,TGTGCCAGTAATGAGAGGGGGCTAGCTAATGAAAAACTGTTTTTT
.,TRBJ2-3,few,TRBV5-4,CASSLVGAITDTQYF,TGTGCCAGCAGCTTGGTGGGGGCCATCACAGATACGCAGTATTTT
.,TRBJ2-5,.,TRBV7-9,CASSARQAQETQYF,TGTGCCAGCAGCGCGCGACAGGCCCAAGAGACCCAGTACTTC
TRBD1,TRBJ2-5,once,TRBV10-1,CASSDGAGGVQTQYF,TGCGCCAGCAGTGATGGGGCAGGGGGCGTGCAGACCCAGTACTTC
.,TRBJ2-1,.,TRBV11-3,CASSLGGHPSYNEQFF,TGTGCCAGCAGCTTAGGCGGCCATCCTTCCTACAATGAGCAGTTCTTC
.,TRBJ2-1,.,TRBV19,CASKAGASSYNEQFF,TGTGCCAGCAAGGCAGGGGCCAGCTCCTACAATGAGCAGTTCTTC
TRBD1,TRBJ1-4,once,TRBV27,CASSLGQGGEKLFF,TGTGCCAGCAGTCTGGGACAGGGTGGGGAAAAACTGTTTTTT
.,TRBJ2-6,.,TRBV19,CASSWSNSLGANVLTF,TGTGCCAGTAGCTGGAGTAATTCTCTGGGGGCCAACGTCCTGACTTTC
.,TRBJ2-7,.,TRBV7-2,CASSSGQTGYEQYF,TGTGCCAGCAGCTCCGGACAGACTGGCTACGAGCAGTACTTC
TRBD1,TRBJ2-7,.,TRBV6-5,CASSPDRRSSYEQYF,TGTGCCAGCAGCCCGGACAGGAGAAGCTCCTACGAGCAGTACTTC
TRBD1,TRBJ2-3,once,TRBV5-1,CASTVTGASTDTQYF,TGCGCCAGCACCGTGACAGGGGCTAGCACAGATACGCAGTATTTT
.,TRBJ2-7,few,TRBV6-5,CASTSGRDYEQYF,TGTGCCAGCACGTCCGGGCGGGACTACGAGCAGTACTTC
.,TRBJ1-5,.,TRBV19,CASSIGGANQPQHF,TGTGCCAGTAGTATCGGAGGGGCCAATCAGCCCCAGCATTTT
.,TRBJ1-6,once,TRBV2,CASSSRGAENSPLHF,TGTGCCAGCAGCAGCAGGGGAGCTGAAAATTCACCCCTCCACTTT
TRBD1,TRBJ1-4,.,TRBV24-1,CATSDGQGDEKLFF,TGTGCCACCAGTGATGGACAGGGCGATGAAAAACTGTTTTTT
.,TRBJ1-4,.,TRBV5-1,CASSLGQTTNEKLFF,TGCGCCAGCAGCCTAGGACAGACAACTAATGAAAAACTGTTTTTT
.,TRBJ2-5,.,TRBV3-1/TRBV3-2,CASSQDRWREQTQYF,TGTGCCAGCAGCCAAGATAGATGGAGGGAACAGACCCAGTACTTC
TRBD1,TRBJ1-2,once,TRBV28,CASRRQTGAPGYTF,TGTGCCAGCAGACGTCAGACAGGGGCGCCTGGCTACACCTTC
.,TRBJ2-2,.,TRBV5-8,CASSKGVLNTGELFF,TGTGCCAGCAGCAAAGGGGTTTTGAACACCGGGGAGCTGTTTTTT
TRBD1,TRBJ1-5,.,TRBV28,CASRPTGGGQPQHF,TGTGCCAGCAGGCCTACAGGGGGCGGACAGCCCCAGCATTTT
.,TRBJ2-3,.,TRBV28,CASSNPRGTTQYF,TGTGCCAGCAGTAACCCACGCGGGACTACGCAGTATTTT
TRBD1,TRBJ1-1,.,TRBV9,CASSGGQGWDTEAFF,TGTGCCAGCAGCGGGGGACAGGGCTGGGATACTGAAGCTTTCTTT
.,TRBJ1-1,.,TRBV7-9,CASRTMGLVSTEAFF,TGTGCCAGCCGTACCATGGGCCTGGTGAGCACTGAAGCTTTCTTT
TRBD1,TRBJ2-7,.,TRBV11-2,CASSVGTAYEQYF,TGTGCCAGCAGCGTAGGGACAGCCTACGAGCAGTACTTC
TRBD1,TRBJ1-1,few,TRBV6-5,CASTRDRAGEAFF,TGTGCCAGCACCCGGGACAGGGCGGGTGAAGCTTTCTTT
.,TRBJ2-2,.,TRBV5-1,CASSLEGAHTGELFF,TGCGCCAGCAGCTTGGAAGGAGCTCACACCGGGGAGCTGTTTTTT
.,TRBJ1-2,.,TRBV6-5,CASSYSIGAPNYGYTF,TGTGCCAGCAGTTACTCGATAGGGGCCCCTAACTACGGCTACACCTTC
TRBD1,TRBJ1-1,.,TRBV12-3/TRBV12-4,CASSPPTGGRAFF,TGTGCCAGCAGTCCGCCGACAGGGGGCCGGGCTTTCTTT
.,TRBJ2-7,.,TRBV27,CASSFQGRPYEQYF,TGTGCCAGCAGTTTCCAGGGTCGGCCCTACGAGCAGTACTTC
.,TRBJ1-5,many,TRBV28,CASTPLGQGGSTSNQPQHF,TGTGCCAGCACCCCCCTAGGCCAGGGAGGCTCCACTAGCAATCAGCCCCAGCATTTT
.,TRBJ2-7,.,TRBV7-8,CASSLVWTRVWEQYF,TGTGCCAGCAGCTTAGTTTGGACACGGGTCTGGGAGCAGTACTTC
TRBD1,TRBJ1-2,.,TRBV5-4,CASSPPGQGASYGYTF,TGTGCCAGCAGCCCCCCGGGACAGGGAGCATCCTATGGCTACACCTTC
TRBD2,TRBJ2-6,.,TRBV3-1/TRBV3-2,CASSQLAGALSGANVLTF,TGTGCCAGCAGCCAACTAGCGGGGGCCCTCTCTGGGGCCAACGTCCTGACTTTC
.,TRBJ1-6,.,TRBV6-5,CASTLSSYNSPLHF,TGTGCCAGCACATTGAGCTCCTATAATTCACCCCTCCACTTT
TRBD2,TRBJ2-7,once,TRBV6-5,CASSPPGGPAGQYF,TGTGCCAGCAGTCCTCCGGGAGGACCCGCCGGGCAGTACTTC
.,TRBJ1-1,.,TRBV18,CASSRDSLTEAFF,TGTGCCAGCTCCCGCGACAGTTTAACTGAAGCTTTCTTT
.,TRBJ1-2,.,TRBV6-1,CASSERAPYLYGYTF,TGTGCCAGCAGTGAGAGAGCCCCTTACCTCTATGGCTACACCTTC